This TCR beta chain was sequenced during a study of T cells in Graves' hyperthyroidism and ophthalmopathy. Using approximately 10 ml of fresh peripheral blood, PBMCs were prepared. Authors of the study amplified TCR beta CDR3 regions from RNA transcripts. The study used the HTBI primer set for a first-round RT-PCR of the TCR CDR3. TCRdb itself ran the multiplex PCR reads through MiXCR, one entry per CDR3 protein. The sample carries about 400,000 distinct CDR3 sequences, about 15% recorded once. Germline values: CDR1 DFQATT, CDR2 SNEGSKA (reference sequence). J was trimmed by 2 bases and V by 4 bases; bases with no gene match: 11. The CDR3 consists of 17 residues.

The sequencing input was blood. The chain combines TRBV20-1 with TRBJ2-5; 12 positions match TRBD2. The TCR sequence derives from a young woman with Graves' hyperthyroidism. CDR3 in DNA: TGCAGTGCTACCCCACGTATTGGACTAGCGGGACAAGAGACCCAGTACTTC. Its translation is CSATPRIGLAGQETQYF.